This T cell receptor beta chain was observed in a study of cytomegalovirus exposure and HLA in healthy donors. Study-wide context: As an earlier analysis found, roughly 180 million T cells yielded approximately 100 million unique TCR beta sequences. Points from the study as a whole: Analysis was performed later, and it showed HLA-associated TCR beta chains to be more clonally expanded than equally common others.

The germline CDR1 and CDR2 sequences are SGHNT and YYREEE (reference sequence). The V and J ends lost 4 bases and 2 bases, in that order; junction bases with no gene match: 6. The CDR3 loop spans 14 amino acids. Primers for the PCR totalled 60 Vbeta and 13 Jbeta. Clones were read by immunoSEQ multiplex PCR, and TCRdb kept only the in-frame ones, dropping some. The sample has some 130,000 clones, roughly four fifths seen once. This clone was detected a few times. What it binds is unknown. The gene calls are TRBV5-4 and TRBJ2-7, with 7 bases aligning to TRBD1. The sequenced sample consisted of PBMCs. The origin of this receptor is a male donor in good health and CMV-seronegative. Written as DNA, the CDR3 is TGTGCCAGCAGCAAGGACAGGCTGACCTACGAGCAGTACTTC. Its protein product is CASSKDRLTYEQYF. The whole variable domain, filled in from reference TRBV5-4 and TRBJ2-7, reads ETGVTQSPTHLIKTRGQQVTLRCSSQSGHNTVSWYQQALGQGPQFIFQYYREEENGRGNFPPRFSGLQFPNYSSELNVNALELDDSALYLCASSKDRLTYEQYFGPGTRLTVT.